The 30 T cell receptor beta chains in this list originate from one sample, sequenced in a study of T-cell memory formation after mild COVID-19 (dated by TCRdb to the early 2020s). The library was prepared using 5' RACE. The sequencer listed for this sample is Illumina NovaSeq 6000. TCRdb's own reprocessing of the public reads used fastp at Q25 and MiXCR and kept productive beta chains. CDR3 protein duplicates are merged, each entry listing the most common genes and DNA. In all, the sample holds some 160,000 distinct CDR3 sequences, and 10% to 15% of those were seen once. The ten top clones hold 3% to 4% of the sample. Sample: PBMCs or a T cell subset sorted from them (not recorded which). All receptors derive from a young man who had mild COVID-19 (a few samples of this study predate the infection). The sample titles of this study are shuffled in the database, so cell type and time point are left out; the donor was told from shared clones.

This clonotype was seen more than once but under ten times. The CDR3, as DNA: TGCGCCACCCGAGGGGAGCGGGGAGATACGCAGTATTTT. The encoded protein is CATRGERGDTQYF. The chain recombines TRBV5-1 with TRBJ2-3, with 7 bases aligning to TRBD2. The CDR3 length is 13 residues. Germline assignment: CDR1 SGHRS and CDR2 YFSETQ. J gave up 5 bases and V 9 bases, and 9 bases lay outside the gene matches. Full variable domain (rest looked up from reference TRBV5-1 and TRBJ2-3): KAGVTQTPRYLIKTRGQQVTLSCSPISGHRSVSWYQQTPGQGLQFLFEYFSETQRNKGNFPGRFSGRQFSNSRSEMNVSTLELGDSALYLCATRGERGDTQYFGPGTRLTVL.

The chain combines TRBV4-1 with TRBJ1-4, with D unclear. CDR1 is MGHRA and CDR2 is YSYEKL in the germline V gene. CDR3 length: 14 amino acids. Trimming pared 6 bases from V and 10 bases from J, leaving 18 bases between. CDR3 DNA: TGCGCCAGCAGGACGATTCCGGGAGGTGGAAAACTGTTTTTT. It codes for CASRTIPGGGKLFF.

This clonotype was counted a few times. V and J are TRBV20-1 and TRBJ2-7; D is undetermined. This CDR3 region has 12 residues. The germline V and J ends were trimmed by 0 bases and 0 bases, with 3 bases remaining between them. Germline CDR1 and CDR2: DFQATT and SNEGSKA (reference sequence). CDR3 amino acids: CSARESSYEQYF. CDR3 DNA: TGCAGTGCTAGAGAATCCTCCTACGAGCAGTACTTC.

This clonotype came up a few times. The chain uses TRBV5-4 and TRBJ2-5; the D gene is possibly TRBD1 (6 bases). The CDR3 consists of 14 residues. Trimming cost V 3 bases and J 5 bases, with 14 bases left between them. Germline V CDR1 and CDR2: SGHNT, YYREEE (reference sequence). The CDR3 DNA follows: TGTGCCAGCAGCTCGCAGGAAAGGGGGGAGACCCAGTACTTC. This codes for CASSSQERGETQYF.

V is TRBV5-8 and J is TRBJ2-1, with D perhaps assigned TRBD1 or TRBD2 (5 bases each). The CDR3 is made up of 15 amino acids. V lost 4 bases, J lost 0 bases, and 11 bases lay in between. In germline, CDR1 is SGHTS, CDR2 YDEGEE. Written as DNA, the CDR3 is TGTGCCAGCAGCCCGGGACGGAGCTCCTACAATGAGCAGTTCTTC. Translated, it gives CASSPGRSSYNEQFF.

This clonotype was seen a handful of times. The V and J genes are TRBV3-1 and TRBJ1-1; D not certain. The CDR3 consists of 14 residues. Trimming stripped 4 bases from V and 0 bases from J, with 9 bases between. Germline CDR1 LGHDT, CDR2 YNNKEL (reference sequence). The DNA of the CDR3 is TGTGCCAGCAGCCCCCCCATCATGAACACTGAAGCTTTCTTT. Translated: CASSPPIMNTEAFF.

This clonotype was found a few times. The chain joins TRBV15 to TRBJ1-1; the D is unclear. The CDR3 loop spans 14 amino acids. The V end was cut by 3 bases, the J end by 2 bases, with 10 bases between. Germline CDR1 is LNHNV and CDR2 is YYDKDF (reference sequence). The CDR3 coding sequence is TGTGCCACCAGCAGTGCGACCGGCAACACTGAAGCTTTCTTT. Translated, it gives CATSSATGNTEAFF.

Only a few counts were recorded for this clonotype. The chain joins TRBV7-2 to TRBJ1-6; D is perhaps TRBD1 (6 bases). V lost 6 bases to trimming and J lost 9 bases, with 21 bases between them. The CDR3 sequence is 16 residues long. In germline, CDR1 is SGHTA, CDR2 FQGNSA. CDR3 sequence reads: CASRSRHRESGSPLHF. The DNA for the CDR3 is TGTGCCAGCAGGTCACGCCACAGGGAAAGTGGTTCACCCCTCCACTTT.

This clonotype has a handful of counts. V usage is TRBV5-6 and J usage is TRBJ2-3, with a possible D match to TRBD1 (5 bases). The CDR3 spans 14 residues. V was shortened by 7 bases and J by 0 bases, with 12 bases between the two germline ends. The germline CDR1 and CDR2 sequences are SGHDT and YYEEEE. CDR3 sequence (DNA): TGTGCCAGCGGGCAGGGAACAAGCACAGATACGCAGTATTTT. It encodes CASGQGTSTDTQYF.

The sample holds many counts of this clonotype. In DNA, the CDR3 is TGTGCCAGCAGCAGACAGACAGGGGGTGGAACCACCAACGTCCTGACTTTC. This translates into CASSRQTGGGTTNVLTF. The chain uses TRBV7-2 and TRBJ2-6, with 9 positions matching TRBD1. CDR1 and CDR2 (germline): SGHTA, FQGNSA. V gave up 5 bases and J gave up 8 bases; unmatched junction bases: 13. This CDR3 comprises 17 residues.

The chain links TRBV5-1 to TRBJ1-1; the D gene is possibly TRBD1 (6 bases). V lost 0 bases and J 0 bases, leaving 9 bases between the germline ends. The CDR3 spans 15 residues. Germline V gene sequence: CDR1 SGHRS, CDR2 YFSETQ. The CDR3 DNA is TGCGCCAGCAGCTTGGAAGGGGGGTTGAACACTGAAGCTTTCTTT. Translating it yields CASSLEGGLNTEAFF.

This chain uses TRBV7-6 with TRBJ1-4; 7 nucleotides agree with TRBD1. Germline values: CDR1 SGHVS, CDR2 FNYEAQ. The CDR3 extends over 14 amino acids. The V and J ends lost 5 bases and 7 bases, in that order; junction bases with no gene match: 7. The CDR3 DNA is TGTGCCAGCAGCCCCGGGACAGATCTTGAAAAACTGTTTTTT. Translating gives CASSPGTDLEKLFF.

The chain joins TRBV18 to TRBJ1-2; 7 bases match TRBD1. Losses at the gene ends were 5 bases for V and 6 bases for J; bases not matched to a gene: 15. The CDR3 totals 16 residues. Germline V gives CDR1 KGHSH, CDR2 LQKENI. CDR3 sequence reads: CASSTEQGPDFNGYTF. The CDR3 bases are TGTGCCAGCTCAACCGAACAGGGGCCAGATTTTAATGGCTACACCTTC.

The V call is TRBV21-1, the J call TRBJ2-5. TRBV21-1 is assigned pseudogene status. The CDR3 is 15 amino acids. CDR3 nucleotides: TGTGCCAGCAGCAAAGCGCGGGGTTACCAAGAGACCCAGTACTTC. Its translation: CASSKARGYQETQYF.

This clonotype was counted a few times. The J gene is TRBJ2-7, the V gene TRBV7-2; 7 bases match TRBD1. V lost 4 bases and J lost 7; bases outside the gene matches: 4. Germline CDR1 SGHTA, CDR2 FQGNSA. This CDR3 comprises 12 residues. The CDR3 here is CASSSTGREQYF. Written as DNA, the CDR3 is TGTGCCAGCAGCTCGACAGGGAGAGAGCAGTACTTC.

The sample holds a few counts of this clonotype. J is TRBJ2-7 and V is TRBV4-3; no clear D gene. Looked up from germline, CDR1 is LGHNA and CDR2 is YSLEER. Trimming took 2 bases from V and 5 from J, leaving 10 bases between them. The CDR3 consists of 13 residues. The CDR3 region has the DNA TGCGCCAGCAGCCAACGAGTCCCGGACGAGCAGTACTTC. Its protein is CASSQRVPDEQYF.

This clonotype has at least ten counts. This chain uses TRBV5-1 with TRBJ2-7; unclear D gene. Trimming left V 2 bases short and J 0 bases short, with 12 bases between. The CDR3 totals 15 residues. Germline values: CDR1 SGHRS, CDR2 YFSETQ. The CDR3 region has the DNA TGCGCCAGCAGCTTAGAGCCGGGCTACTCCTACGAGCAGTACTTC. Encoded protein: CASSLEPGYSYEQYF.

The V call is TRBV5-1, the J call TRBJ1-1, with D unclear. V was shortened by 5 bases and J by 4 bases, with 18 bases between the two germline ends. This CDR3 contains 15 residues. CDR1 and CDR2 from the germline V gene are SGHRS and YFSETQ. The CDR3: CASSALPGSSTEAFF. DNA of the CDR3: TGCGCCAGCAGTGCCCTACCGGGGAGTAGCACTGAAGCTTTCTTT. The full variable domain, its missing parts supplied by reference TRBV5-1 and TRBJ1-1, is KAGVTQTPRYLIKTRGQQVTLSCSPISGHRSVSWYQQTPGQGLQFLFEYFSETQRNKGNFPGRFSGRQFSNSRSEMNVSTLELGDSALYLCASSALPGSSTEAFFGQGTRLTVV.

In its sample, this clonotype was seen a few times. The rearrangement uses TRBV30 and TRBJ1-1; D gene unclear. The germline V gene encodes CDR1 GTSNPN and CDR2 SVGIG (reference sequence). V was trimmed by 5 bases and J by 4 bases, leaving 11 bases between them. The CDR3 consists of 12 residues. The CDR3 spells CAWFTRSTEAFF. DNA of the CDR3: TGTGCCTGGTTCACCCGAAGCACTGAAGCTTTCTTT.

This clonotype was counted many times. The chain joins TRBV7-3 to TRBJ2-3, with 7 bases that match TRBD2. CDR3 size: 13 residues. Germline V lookup: CDR1 SGHTA, CDR2 FQGTGA. V trimming: 2 bases; J trimming: 4 bases; junction bases outside the gene matches: 0. The CDR3 spells CASSLREADTQYF. For the CDR3, the DNA is TGTGCCAGCAGCTTACGGGAGGCAGATACGCAGTATTTT.

The gene calls are TRBV5-1 and TRBJ2-1, with 9 bases aligning to TRBD2. Germline V CDR1 and CDR2: SGHRS, YFSETQ. The V and J ends lost 7 bases and 3 bases, in that order; junction bases with no gene match: 8. This CDR3 contains 15 residues. The CDR3 DNA reads TGCGCCAGCTCCGCCGGGACTAGCCTCTACAATGAGCAGTTCTTC. Residues: CASSAGTSLYNEQFF.

V and J are TRBV7-2 and TRBJ2-7; a possible D gene is TRBD1 (5 bases). The CDR3 totals 14 residues. Trimming cost V 10 bases and J 4 bases, with 20 bases left between them. CDR1 is SGHTA, CDR2 FQGNSA, per germline. The CDR3 sequence is CATHQRGPHYEQYF. CDR3 DNA sequence: TGTGCCACCCACCAAAGGGGCCCGCATTACGAGCAGTACTTC.

This clonotype has a handful of counts. The chain is built from TRBV12-3 or TRBV12-4 and TRBJ2-6, with D possibly TRBD2 on 5 matching bases. With 3 bases removed from V and 0 bases from J, the gap between germline ends came to 6 bases. The CDR3 spans 15 residues. CDR3 sequence reads: CASSLEASGANVLTF. The CDR3 DNA reads TGTGCCAGCAGTTTGGAGGCCTCTGGGGCCAACGTCCTGACTTTC.

This clonotype has more than one count but fewer than ten. The chain has TRBV6-5 and TRBJ2-7; no clear D gene. The CDR3 is 13 amino acids. Germline V gene sequence: CDR1 MNHEY, CDR2 SVGAGI. Trimming removed 6 bases at V and 2 bases at J, with 11 bases between. CDR3 sequence (DNA): TGTGCCAGCAGCTATCAGGTTACCTACGAGCAGTACTTC. Its protein is CASSYQVTYEQYF.

The chain has TRBV5-1 and TRBJ2-5, with TRBD2 identical over 11 bases. The DNA end is more similar to TRBJ2-1, so the J call may be wrong. The CDR3 is 15 residues long. CDR1 is SGHRS and CDR2 is YFSETQ in the germline V gene. CDR3 nucleotides: TGCGCCAGCGGACAGACTAGCGGGATCTCAGAGACCCAGTTCTTC. It translates to CASGQTSGISETQFF.

The genes are TRBV6-4 and TRBJ2-7; D gene ambiguous. Germline V gene sequence: CDR1 MRHNA, CDR2 SNTAGT. The CDR3 sequence is 15 residues long. V lost 2 bases and J lost 3, with 14 bases in between. The CDR3 here is CASSDRPTYYYEQYV. CDR3 DNA: TGTGCCAGCAGTGACCGCCCCACATACTACTACGAGCAGTACGTC.

This clonotype was detected only a few times. The gene calls are TRBV4-3 and TRBJ2-3; 7 bases fit TRBD2. V was pared by 1 base and J by 7 bases, with 8 bases of the junction left unmatched. CDR1 and CDR2 from the germline V gene are LGHNA and YSLEER. The length of the CDR3 is 15 residues. The CDR3 loop reads CASSQASGVGYTQYF. As DNA, the CDR3 is TGCGCCAGCAGCCAAGCCAGCGGGGTGGGTTATACGCAGTATTTT.

The sample holds a few counts of this clonotype. This chain connects TRBV7-3 to TRBJ1-1; the D is unclear. Germline CDR1 is SGHTA and CDR2 is FQGTGA. The V gene lost 0 bases and the J gene lost 0 bases, with 11 bases spanning the gap. This CDR3 is 16 amino acids long. The CDR3 loop reads CASSLTEHPMNTEAFF. The CDR3, as DNA: TGTGCCAGCAGCTTAACAGAACACCCCATGAACACTGAAGCTTTCTTT.

The chain combines TRBV5-1 with TRBJ1-5; a weak D match, TRBD1 (6 bases). Germline CDR1 is SGHRS and CDR2 is YFSETQ. There are 14 residues in the CDR3. V dropped 2 bases and J dropped 7 bases, with 13 bases sitting between them. For the CDR3, the DNA is TGCGCCAGCAGCTTAACAGGGTTCGACCAGCCCCAGCATTTT. Amino acids: CASSLTGFDQPQHF. Combining the CDR3 with reference TRBV5-1 and TRBJ1-5 gives the whole variable domain KAGVTQTPRYLIKTRGQQVTLSCSPISGHRSVSWYQQTPGQGLQFLFEYFSETQRNKGNFPGRFSGRQFSNSRSEMNVSTLELGDSALYLCASSLTGFDQPQHFGDGTRLSIL.

The chain employs TRBV11-2 and TRBJ2-7; D call uncertain. Trimming removed 4 bases at V and 2 bases at J, with 9 bases between. Germline loops: CDR1 SGHAT, CDR2 FQNNGV. The CDR3 sequence is 13 residues long. Here the CDR3 reads CASSSGPTYEQYF. CDR3 nucleotide sequence: TGTGCCAGCAGCTCGGGCCCAACCTACGAGCAGTACTTC.